This T cell receptor beta chain derives from a study of blood T cell repertoires in COVID-19. Study overall: PBMCs, B-cell-depleted T cells, or T cells were the source of the cDNA or gDNA that made up the material.

The Seattle patients, enrolled during active infection, were followed longitudinally. In the authors' methods: Reference gene primer amplification yielded estimated nucleated cell counts. Clones were read by immunoSEQ multiplex PCR, and TCRdb kept only the in-frame ones, dropping some. V, J and clone size derive from that table, while D and trimming were established from the DNA sequence. The table shows over 200,000 clones, with 83% occurring only once. The sample comprised peripheral blood. This sequence was found in a young woman with COVID-19, enrolled during active disease.

The CDR3 protein is CSVEPGQGLNEQFF. The CDR3 region has the DNA TGCAGCGTTGAACCGGGACAGGGTCTCAATGAGCAGTTCTTC. The chain is built from TRBV29-1 and TRBJ2-1, with TRBD1 matching over 9 bases. This CDR3 has 14 amino acids. V lost 2 bases and J lost 6; bases outside the gene matches: 5. The germline V gene encodes CDR1 SQVTM and CDR2 ANQGSEA.